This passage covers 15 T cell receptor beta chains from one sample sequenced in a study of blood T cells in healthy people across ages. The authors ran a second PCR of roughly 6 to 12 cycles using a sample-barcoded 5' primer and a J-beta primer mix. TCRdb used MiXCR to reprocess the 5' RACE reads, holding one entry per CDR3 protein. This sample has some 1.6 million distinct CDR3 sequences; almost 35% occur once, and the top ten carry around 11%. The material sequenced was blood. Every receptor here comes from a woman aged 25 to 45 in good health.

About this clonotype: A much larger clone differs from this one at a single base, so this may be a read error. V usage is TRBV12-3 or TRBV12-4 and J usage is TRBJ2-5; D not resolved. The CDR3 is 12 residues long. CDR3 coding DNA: TGTACCAGCAGTATTAGCCAAGAGACCCAGTACTTC. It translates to CTSSISQETQYF.

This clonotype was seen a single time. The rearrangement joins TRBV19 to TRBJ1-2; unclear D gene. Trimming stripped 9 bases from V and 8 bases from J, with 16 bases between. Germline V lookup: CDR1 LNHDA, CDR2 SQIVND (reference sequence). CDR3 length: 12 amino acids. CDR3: CASSIPRGGYTF. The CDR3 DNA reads TGTGCCAGCTCCATCCCGCGAGGGGGCTACACCTTC.

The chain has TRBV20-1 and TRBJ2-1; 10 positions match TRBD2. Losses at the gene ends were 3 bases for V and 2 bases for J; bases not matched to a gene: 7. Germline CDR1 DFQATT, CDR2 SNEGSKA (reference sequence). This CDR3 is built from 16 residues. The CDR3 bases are TGCAGTGCTAGTATAGGACTAGCGGTTCCCTACAATGAGCAGTTCTTC. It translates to CSASIGLAVPYNEQFF.

The DNA of the CDR3 is TGTGCCAGCAGTTTTATTGAGGGACCTTTCGAGCAGTACTTC. Protein: CASSFIEGPFEQYF. This chain joins TRBV28 and TRBJ2-7; D is possibly TRBD1 or TRBD2 (5 bases each). Between the trimmed V and J ends, which lost 3 bases and 6 bases, there was a span of 15 bases. CDR1 and CDR2 from the germline V gene are MDHEN and SYDVKM. The CDR3 loop spans 14 amino acids.

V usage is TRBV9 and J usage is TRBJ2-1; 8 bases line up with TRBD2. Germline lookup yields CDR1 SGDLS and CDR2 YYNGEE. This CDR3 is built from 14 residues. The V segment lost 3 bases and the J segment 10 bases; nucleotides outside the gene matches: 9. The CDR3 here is CASSGTGTRYEQFF. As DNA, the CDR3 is TGTGCCAGCAGCGGAACCGGGACTAGGTACGAGCAGTTCTTC.

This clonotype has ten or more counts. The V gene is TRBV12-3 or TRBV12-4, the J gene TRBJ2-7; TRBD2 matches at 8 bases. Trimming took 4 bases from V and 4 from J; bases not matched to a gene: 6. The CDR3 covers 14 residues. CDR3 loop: CASSSTGGGYEQYF. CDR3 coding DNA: TGTGCCAGCAGTTCCACCGGGGGGGGATACGAGCAGTACTTC.

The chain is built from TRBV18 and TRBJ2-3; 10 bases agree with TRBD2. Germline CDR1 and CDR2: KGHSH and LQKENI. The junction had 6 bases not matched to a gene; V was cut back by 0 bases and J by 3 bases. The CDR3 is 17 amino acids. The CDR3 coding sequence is TGTGCCAGCTCACCACCCGGGACTAGCGATGGAACAGATACGCAGTATTTT. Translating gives CASSPPGTSDGTDTQYF. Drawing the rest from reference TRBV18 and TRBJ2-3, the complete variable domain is NAGVMQNPRHLVRRRGQEARLRCSPMKGHSHVYWYRQLPEEGLKFMVYLQKENIIDESGMPKERFSAEFPKEGPSILRIQQVVRGDSAAYFCASSPPGTSDGTDTQYFGPGTRLTVL.

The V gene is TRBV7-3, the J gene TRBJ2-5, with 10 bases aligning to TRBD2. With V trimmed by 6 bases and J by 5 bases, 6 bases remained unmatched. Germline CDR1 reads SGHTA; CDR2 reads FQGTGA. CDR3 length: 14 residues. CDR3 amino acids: CASRPGTSAETQYF. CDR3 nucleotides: TGTGCCAGCAGGCCCGGGACTAGCGCGGAGACCCAGTACTTC.

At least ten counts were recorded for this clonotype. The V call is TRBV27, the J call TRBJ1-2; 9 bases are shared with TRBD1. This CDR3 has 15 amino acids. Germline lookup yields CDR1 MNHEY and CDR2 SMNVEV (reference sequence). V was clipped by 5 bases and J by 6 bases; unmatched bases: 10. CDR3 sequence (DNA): TGTGCCAGCAGTACCGTCCGGGACAGGGTCCATGGCTACACCTTC. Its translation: CASSTVRDRVHGYTF.

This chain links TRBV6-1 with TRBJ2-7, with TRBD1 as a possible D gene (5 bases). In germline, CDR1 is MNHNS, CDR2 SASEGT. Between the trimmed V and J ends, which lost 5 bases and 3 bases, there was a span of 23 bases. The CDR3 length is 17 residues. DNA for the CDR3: TGTGCCAGCAGTCAAGGGGTCCCGGGCTTAACAATCTACGAGCAGTACTTC. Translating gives CASSQGVPGLTIYEQYF.

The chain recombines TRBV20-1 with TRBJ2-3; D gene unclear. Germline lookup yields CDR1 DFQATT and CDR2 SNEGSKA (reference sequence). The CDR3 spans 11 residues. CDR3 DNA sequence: TGCAGCCAAGAAGGTCCAGATACGCAGTATTTT. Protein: CSQEGPDTQYF.

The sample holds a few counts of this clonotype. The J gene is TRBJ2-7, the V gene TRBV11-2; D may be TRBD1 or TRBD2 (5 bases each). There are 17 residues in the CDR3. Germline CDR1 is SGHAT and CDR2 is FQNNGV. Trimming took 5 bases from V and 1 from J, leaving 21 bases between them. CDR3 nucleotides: TGTGCCAGCAGCCCAACGGGTATAACAGGACTTTCCTACGAGCAGTACTTC. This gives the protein CASSPTGITGLSYEQYF.

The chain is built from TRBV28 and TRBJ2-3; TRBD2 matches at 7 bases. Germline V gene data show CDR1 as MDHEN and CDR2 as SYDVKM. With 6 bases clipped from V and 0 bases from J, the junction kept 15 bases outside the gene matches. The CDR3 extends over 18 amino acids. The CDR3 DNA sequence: TGTGCCAGCAGCTCGGCGATCGAGCGGGATTCGAGCACAGATACGCAGTATTTT. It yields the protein CASSSAIERDSSTDTQYF.

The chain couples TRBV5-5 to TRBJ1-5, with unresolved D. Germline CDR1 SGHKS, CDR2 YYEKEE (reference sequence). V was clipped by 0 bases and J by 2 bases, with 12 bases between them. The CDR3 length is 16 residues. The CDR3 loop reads CASSLEDGRGNQPQHF. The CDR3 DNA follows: TGTGCCAGCAGCTTGGAGGACGGGCGCGGCAATCAGCCCCAGCATTTT.

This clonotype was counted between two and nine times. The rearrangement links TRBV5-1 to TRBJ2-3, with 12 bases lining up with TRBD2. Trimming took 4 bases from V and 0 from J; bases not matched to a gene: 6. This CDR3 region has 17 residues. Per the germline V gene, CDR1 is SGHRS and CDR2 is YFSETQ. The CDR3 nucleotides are TGCGCCAGCAGCCTAAGACTAGCGGGGGAGAGCACAGATACGCAGTATTTT. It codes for CASSLRLAGESTDTQYF. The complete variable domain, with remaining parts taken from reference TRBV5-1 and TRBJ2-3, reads KAGVTQTPRYLIKTRGQQVTLSCSPISGHRSVSWYQQTPGQGLQFLFEYFSETQRNKGNFPGRFSGRQFSNSRSEMNVSTLELGDSALYLCASSLRLAGESTDTQYFGPGTRLTVL.